The 14 T cell receptor beta chains in this list originate from one sample, sequenced in a study of OX40 agonist ivuxolimab in advanced cancers. TCRdb's copy holds only in-frame clones and misses some; the assay was immunoSEQ multiplex PCR. This table holds some 99,000 clones, approximately 94% found once. Sequences were derived from CD4+ or CD8+ T cells sorted from blood, sampled in a trial of the OX40 agonist ivuxolimab. All receptors derive from an adult with an advanced solid tumor such as melanoma, head and neck, liver or kidney cancer.

The chain joins TRBV11-2 to TRBJ2-5; 7 nucleotides line up with TRBD1. This CDR3 is 13 amino acids long. The germline CDR1 and CDR2 sequences are SGHAT and FQNNGV. V was clipped by 10 bases and J by 4 bases; unmatched bases: 9. Here the CDR3 DNA reads TGTGCCACCTCCTGGACAGGAGGAGAGACCCAGTACTTC. Residues: CATSWTGGETQYF. The entire variable domain, with the rest obtained from reference TRBV11-2 and TRBJ2-5, is as follows: EAGVAQSPRYKIIEKRQSVAFWCNPISGHATLYWYQQILGQGPKLLIQFQNNGVVDDSQLPKDRFSAERLKGVDSTLKIQPAKLEDSAVYLCATSWTGGETQYFGPGTRLLVL.

The genes are TRBV6-4 and TRBJ1-2; no clear D gene. This CDR3 has 13 amino acids. The germline V gene encodes CDR1 MRHNA and CDR2 SNTAGT. V lost 5 bases to trimming and J lost 4 bases, with 11 bases between them. The CDR3 bases are TGTGCCAGCAGTCTCGGACCGTCCTATGGCTACACCTTC. This encodes CASSLGPSYGYTF.

The rearrangement joins TRBV7-8 to TRBJ2-7, with 9 bases matching TRBD2. V trimming: 3 bases; J trimming: 5 bases; junction bases outside the gene matches: 11. Germline assignment: CDR1 SGHVS and CDR2 FQNEAQ. The CDR3 is 16 amino acids. The CDR3 region has the DNA TGTGCCAGCAGCTTTGTCGCGGCGGGAGGGCCCAACGAGCAGTACTTC. Protein sequence: CASSFVAAGGPNEQYF.

This rearrangement joins TRBV6-6 to TRBJ2-1; the D is unclear. The germline gives CDR1 MNHNY, CDR2 SVGAGI (reference sequence). There are 13 residues in the CDR3. Trimming removed 7 bases from V and 5 bases from J, with 12 bases in between. In DNA form, the CDR3 reads TGTGCCAGCACTCATTCCAGAGACAATGAGCAGTTCTTC. It is translated as CASTHSRDNEQFF.

V gene TRBV20-1 combines with J gene TRBJ2-7, with a tentative D call TRBD1 (5 bases). Trimming removed 6 bases at V and 3 bases at J, with 9 bases between. This CDR3 region has 11 residues. CDR1 is DFQATT, CDR2 SNEGSKA, per germline (reference sequence). CDR3 in amino acids: CSALRGYEQYF. The CDR3 DNA reads TGCAGTGCACTAAGGGGCTACGAGCAGTACTTC.

The rearrangement links TRBV28 to TRBJ2-2; TRBD2 aligns across 7 bases. V trimming: 3 bases; J trimming: 3 bases; junction bases outside the gene matches: 4. Germline CDR1 reads MDHEN; CDR2 reads SYDVKM. This CDR3 contains 15 residues. Here the CDR3 DNA reads TGTGCCAGCAGTTTCGGGGGGTTTTACACCGGGGAGCTGTTTTTT. This sequence encodes CASSFGGFYTGELFF.

This clone was seen a single time. J is TRBJ1-5 and V is TRBV18; a weak D match, TRBD1 (6 bases). CDR1 and CDR2 (germline): KGHSH, LQKENI. V was shortened by 2 bases and J by 1 base, with 12 bases between the two germline ends. This CDR3 has 16 residues. CDR3 protein: CASSPREGGSNQPQHF. In DNA form, the CDR3 reads TGTGCCAGCTCACCAAGGGAGGGGGGCAGCAATCAGCCCCAGCATTTT.

This clone was recorded only once. The chain employs TRBV11-2 and TRBJ2-5; possible D gene TRBD2, 7 bases. Trimming took 2 bases from V and 2 from J, leaving 12 bases between them. This CDR3 is 15 amino acids long. Looked up from germline, CDR1 is SGHAT and CDR2 is FQNNGV. The CDR3 nucleotides read TGTGCCAGCAGCTTAAGGGGAGGGGGTCAAGAGACCCAGTACTTC. This codes for CASSLRGGGQETQYF.

The chain couples TRBV11-2 to TRBJ2-5; D may correspond to TRBD1 or TRBD2 (5 bases each). Germline V gives CDR1 SGHAT, CDR2 FQNNGV. The CDR3 is made up of 15 amino acids. V lost 3 bases, J lost 4 bases, and 15 bases lay in between. The CDR3 spells CASSFGGTTGETQYF. The CDR3 bases are TGTGCCAGCAGCTTTGGTGGGACCACGGGAGAGACCCAGTACTTC.

J is TRBJ2-5 and V is TRBV10-3; the match to TRBD1 covers 10 bases. The length of the CDR3 is 14 residues. Germline V CDR1 and CDR2: ENHRY, SYGVKD. V was pared by 6 bases and J by 4 bases, with 5 bases of the junction left unmatched. CDR3: CAISGTGARETQYF. The DNA for the CDR3 is TGTGCCATCAGCGGGACAGGGGCGCGAGAGACCCAGTACTTC.

The chain uses TRBV7-2 and TRBJ1-1, with D possibly TRBD1 on 5 matching bases. V lost 5 bases to trimming and J lost 3 bases, with 16 bases between them. The germline gives CDR1 SGHTA, CDR2 FQGNSA. The CDR3 covers 15 residues. The CDR3 nucleotides are TGTGCCAGCAGCCCCGACGGGGGTGGGGACACTGAAGCTTTCTTT. Translating gives CASSPDGGGDTEAFF.

The V and J genes are TRBV6-6 and TRBJ1-2; TRBD1 matches 10 bases. CDR1 and CDR2 (germline): MNHNY, SVGAGI (reference sequence). The CDR3 runs 14 residues. Trimming cost V 0 bases and J 7 bases; bases outside gene matches: 2. The CDR3 bases are TGTGCCAGCAGTTACTCGAGGACAGGGGGTGGCTACACCTTC. It is translated as CASSYSRTGGGYTF.

The rearrangement joins TRBV19 to TRBJ2-2; 8 bases are a match to TRBD1. This CDR3 contains 21 residues. Germline assignment: CDR1 LNHDA and CDR2 SQIVND (reference sequence). The V and J ends lost 7 bases and 5 bases, in that order; junction bases with no gene match: 27. This CDR3 is CASTLGPAGGKVQWYTGELFF. In nucleotides, the CDR3 is TGTGCCAGTACCCTCGGGCCCGCAGGGGGCAAGGTCCAGTGGTATACCGGGGAGCTGTTTTTT.

This clone was recorded once. The chain joins TRBV19 to TRBJ2-7; a possible D gene is TRBD1 (6 bases). Germline V gene lookup returns CDR1 LNHDA and CDR2 SQIVND (reference sequence). The V and J ends lost 3 bases and 3 bases respectively, with 12 bases between them. The CDR3 runs to 14 residues. The CDR3 sequence is CASSMAAGVYEQYF. Here the CDR3 DNA reads TGTGCCAGTAGTATGGCGGCAGGGGTCTACGAGCAGTACTTC. The full variable domain, with the rest looked up from reference TRBV19 and TRBJ2-7, is DGGITQSPKYLFRKEGQNVTLSCEQNLNHDAMYWYRQDPGQGLRLIYYSQIVNDFQKGDIAEGYSVSREKKESFPLTVTSAQKNPTAFYLCASSMAAGVYEQYFGPGTRLTVT.